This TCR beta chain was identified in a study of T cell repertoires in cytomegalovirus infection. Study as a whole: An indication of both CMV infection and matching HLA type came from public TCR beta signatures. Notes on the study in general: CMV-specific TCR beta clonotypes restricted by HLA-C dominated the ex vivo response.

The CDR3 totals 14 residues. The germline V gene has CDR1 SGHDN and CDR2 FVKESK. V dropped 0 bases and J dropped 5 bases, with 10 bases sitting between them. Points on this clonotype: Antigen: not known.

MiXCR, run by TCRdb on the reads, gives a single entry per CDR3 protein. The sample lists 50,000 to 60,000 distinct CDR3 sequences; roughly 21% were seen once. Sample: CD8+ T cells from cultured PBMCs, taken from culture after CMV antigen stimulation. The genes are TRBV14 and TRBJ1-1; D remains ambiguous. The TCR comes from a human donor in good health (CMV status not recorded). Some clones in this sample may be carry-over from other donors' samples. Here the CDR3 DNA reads TGTGCCAGCAGCCAAGAGGGGTGGGATACTGAAGCTTTCTTT. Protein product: CASSQEGWDTEAFF.